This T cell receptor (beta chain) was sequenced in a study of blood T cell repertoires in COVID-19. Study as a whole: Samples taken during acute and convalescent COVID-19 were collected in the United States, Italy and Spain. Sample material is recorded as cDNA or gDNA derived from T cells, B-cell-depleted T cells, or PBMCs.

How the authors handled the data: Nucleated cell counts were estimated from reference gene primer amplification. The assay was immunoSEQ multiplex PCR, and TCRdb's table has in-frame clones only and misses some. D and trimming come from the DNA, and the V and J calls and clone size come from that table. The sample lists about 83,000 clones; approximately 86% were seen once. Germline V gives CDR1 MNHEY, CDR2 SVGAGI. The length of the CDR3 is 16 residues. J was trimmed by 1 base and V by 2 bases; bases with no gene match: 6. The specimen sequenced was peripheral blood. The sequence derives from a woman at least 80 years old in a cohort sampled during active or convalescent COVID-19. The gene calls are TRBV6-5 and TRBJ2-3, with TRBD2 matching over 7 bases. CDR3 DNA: TGTGCCAGCAGTTACGTCGCTAGCGGCGGCACAGATACGCAGTATTTT. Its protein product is CASSYVASGGTDTQYF.